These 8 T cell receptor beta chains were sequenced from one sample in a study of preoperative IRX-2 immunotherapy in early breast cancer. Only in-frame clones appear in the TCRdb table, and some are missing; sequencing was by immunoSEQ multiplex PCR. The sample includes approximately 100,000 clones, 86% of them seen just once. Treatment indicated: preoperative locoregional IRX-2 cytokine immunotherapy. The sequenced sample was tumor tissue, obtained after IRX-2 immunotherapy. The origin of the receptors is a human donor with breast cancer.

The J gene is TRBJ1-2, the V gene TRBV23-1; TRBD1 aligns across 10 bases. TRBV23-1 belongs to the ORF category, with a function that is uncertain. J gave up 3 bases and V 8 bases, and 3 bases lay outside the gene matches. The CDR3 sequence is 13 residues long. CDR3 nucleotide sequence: TGCGCCAGCTGGGACAGGGGCTACTATGGCTACACCTTC. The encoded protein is CASWDRGYYGYTF.

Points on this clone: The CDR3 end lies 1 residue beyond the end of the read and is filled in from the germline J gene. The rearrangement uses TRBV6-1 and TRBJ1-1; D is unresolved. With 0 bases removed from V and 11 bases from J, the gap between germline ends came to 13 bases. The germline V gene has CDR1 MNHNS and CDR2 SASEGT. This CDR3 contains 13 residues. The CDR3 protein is CASSEAGHSRAFF. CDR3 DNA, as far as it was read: TGTGCCAGCAGTGAAGCAGGCCACAGCAGGGCTTTC.

In DNA form, the CDR3 reads TGTGCCAGCAGCTTGGCAACAGGGGGAAACTATGGCTACACCTTC. Amino acid sequence: CASSLATGGNYGYTF. The V call is TRBV11-3, the J call TRBJ1-2, with 8 bases matching TRBD1. The CDR3 loop spans 15 amino acids. The germline gives CDR1 SGHNT, CDR2 YENEEA. With V trimmed by 3 bases and J by 2 bases, 5 bases remained unmatched.

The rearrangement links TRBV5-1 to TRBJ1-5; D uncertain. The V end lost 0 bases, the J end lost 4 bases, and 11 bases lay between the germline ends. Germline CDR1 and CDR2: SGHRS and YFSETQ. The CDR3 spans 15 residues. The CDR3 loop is CASSLDSLGNQPQHF. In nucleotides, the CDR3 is TGCGCCAGCAGCTTGGATAGTTTGGGAAATCAGCCCCAGCATTTT.

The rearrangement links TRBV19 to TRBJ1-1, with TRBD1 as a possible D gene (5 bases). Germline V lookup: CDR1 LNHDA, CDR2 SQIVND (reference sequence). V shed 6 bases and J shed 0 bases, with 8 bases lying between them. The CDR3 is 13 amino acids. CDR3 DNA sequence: TGTGCCAGTAGCGGGGGTCTGAACACTGAAGCTTTCTTT. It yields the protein CASSGGLNTEAFF.

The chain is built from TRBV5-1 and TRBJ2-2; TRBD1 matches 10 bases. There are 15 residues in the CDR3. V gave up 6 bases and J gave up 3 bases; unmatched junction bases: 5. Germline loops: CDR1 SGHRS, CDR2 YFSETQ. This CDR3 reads CASTRDRGDTGELFF. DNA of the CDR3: TGCGCCAGCACTCGGGACAGGGGCGACACCGGGGAGCTGTTTTTT.

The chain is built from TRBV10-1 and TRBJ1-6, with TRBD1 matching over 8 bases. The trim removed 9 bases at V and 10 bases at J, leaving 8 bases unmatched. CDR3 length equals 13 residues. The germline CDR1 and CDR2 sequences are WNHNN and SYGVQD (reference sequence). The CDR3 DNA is TGCGCCAGATTGACAGGGGATCGCTCACCCCTCCACTTT. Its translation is CARLTGDRSPLHF.

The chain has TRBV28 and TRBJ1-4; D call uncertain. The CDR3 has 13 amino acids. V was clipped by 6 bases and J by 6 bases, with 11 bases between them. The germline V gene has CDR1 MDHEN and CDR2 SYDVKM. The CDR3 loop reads CASRDRWYEKLFF. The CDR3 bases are TGTGCCAGCAGGGATAGATGGTATGAAAAACTGTTTTTT.